This entry features one T cell receptor (beta chain) sequence. Its target is not known. In germline, CDR1 is LGHDT, CDR2 YNNKEL (reference sequence). The CDR3 runs 15 residues. The germline V and J ends were trimmed by 6 bases and 2 bases, with 14 bases remaining between them. Diagnosis relied on clinical symptoms, serum thyroxine, TRAb, thyroid ultrasound and orbital computed tomography. PBMCs originated in approximately 9.1 ml of fresh peripheral blood. The record originates from a study of Graves' ophthalmopathy and Graves' hyperthyroidism. Study background: Blood was drawn at initial diagnosis, before any treatment.

The TCR beta CDR3 regions underwent amplification from RNA transcripts. The workflow started with a first-round RT-PCR run with HTBI primers and then moved on to a second-round multiplex PCR. TCRdb itself ran the multiplex PCR reads through MiXCR, one entry per CDR3 protein. The sample comprises 500,000 to 800,000 distinct CDR3 sequences, about 38% of which are singletons, and over 2.5% rests with the top ten. Study-wide findings and caveats: As the model predicted ophthalmopathy progression, it achieved a sensitivity of roughly 69% and a specificity of roughly 72%.

Sequences were obtained from peripheral blood. This sequence originates from an adult man with Graves' ophthalmopathy. The chain uses TRBV3-1 and TRBJ1-3; no firm D call. This CDR3 reads CASSVYLRPGNTIYF. CDR3 coding DNA: TGTGCCAGCAGTGTCTATCTGAGACCTGGAAACACCATATATTTT.